This T cell receptor beta chain was found in a study of blood T cell repertoires in COVID-19. Profiling relied on immunoSEQ multiplex PCR, and the TCRdb table lists in-frame clones only, not all of them. This sample has nearly 200,000 clones, with roughly four fifths found just once. This clone was counted a single time. The CDR3 is 15 residues long. The ends were cut back, 3 bases at V and 4 bases at J, with 15 bases in the middle. Germline V gene lookup returns CDR1 MNHNS and CDR2 SASEGT. This chain connects TRBV6-1 to TRBJ1-2; maybe TRBD1 (6 bases). The TCR comes from a woman in her sixties or seventies with active or convalescent COVID-19. The sample was peripheral blood. The CDR3 is CASSDPGQTSYGYTF. The CDR3 DNA reads as TGTGCCAGCAGTGACCCCGGACAGACTTCCTATGGCTACACCTTC.